This T cell receptor beta chain emerged from a study of T cells after yellow fever vaccination. TCRdb re-called the 5' RACE reads through MiXCR, storing one row per CDR3 protein. The table shows about 630,000 distinct CDR3 sequences, with roughly 12% occurring only once. The V and J ends lost 5 bases and 6 bases, in that order; junction bases with no gene match: 16. The CDR3 loop spans 16 amino acids. Germline V gene data show CDR1 as SGHTA and CDR2 as FQGNSA. The chain carries TRBV7-2 and TRBJ2-7; the match to TRBD2 covers 7 bases. The receptor was derived from a man aged 25 to 45 who received the YFV17D yellow fever vaccine. The material sequenced was PBMCs, taken on the day of the yellow fever booster vaccination. The CDR3 region is CASSLGLGMVDIEQYF. CDR3 sequence (DNA): TGTGCCAGCAGCCTTGGACTAGGTATGGTGGATATCGAGCAGTACTTC.